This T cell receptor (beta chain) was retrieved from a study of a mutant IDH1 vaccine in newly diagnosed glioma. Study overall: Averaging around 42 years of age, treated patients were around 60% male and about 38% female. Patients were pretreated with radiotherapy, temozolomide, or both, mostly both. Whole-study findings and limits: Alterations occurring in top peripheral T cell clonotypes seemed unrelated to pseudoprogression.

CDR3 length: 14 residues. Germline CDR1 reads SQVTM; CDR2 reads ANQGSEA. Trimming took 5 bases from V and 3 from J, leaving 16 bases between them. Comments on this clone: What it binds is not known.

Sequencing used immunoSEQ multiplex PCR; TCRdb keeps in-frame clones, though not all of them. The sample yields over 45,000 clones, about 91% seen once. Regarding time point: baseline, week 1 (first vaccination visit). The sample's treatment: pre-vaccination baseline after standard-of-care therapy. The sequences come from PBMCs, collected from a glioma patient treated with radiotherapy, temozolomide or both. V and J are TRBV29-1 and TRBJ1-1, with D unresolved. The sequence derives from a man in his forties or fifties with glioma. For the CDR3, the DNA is TGCAGCGTTCCTCATCGGGGAGGTGACACTGAAGCTTTCTTT. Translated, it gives CSVPHRGGDTEAFF.